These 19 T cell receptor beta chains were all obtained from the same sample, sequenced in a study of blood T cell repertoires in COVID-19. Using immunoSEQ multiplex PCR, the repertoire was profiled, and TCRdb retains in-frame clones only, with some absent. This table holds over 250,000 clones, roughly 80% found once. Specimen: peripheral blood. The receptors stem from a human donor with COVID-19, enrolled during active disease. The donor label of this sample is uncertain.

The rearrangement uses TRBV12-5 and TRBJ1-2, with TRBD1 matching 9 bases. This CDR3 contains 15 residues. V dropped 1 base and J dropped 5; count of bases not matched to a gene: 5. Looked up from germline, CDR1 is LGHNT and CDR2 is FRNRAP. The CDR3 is CASGLALGTGYGYTF. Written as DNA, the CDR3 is TGTGCTAGTGGTTTGGCTTTGGGGACAGGGTATGGCTACACCTTC. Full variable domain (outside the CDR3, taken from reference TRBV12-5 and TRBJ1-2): DARVTQTPRHKVTEMGQEVTMRCQPILGHNTVFWYRQTMMQGLELLAYFRNRAPLDDSGMPKDRFSAEMPDATLATLKIQPSEPRDSAVYFCASGLALGTGYGYTFGSGTRLTVV.

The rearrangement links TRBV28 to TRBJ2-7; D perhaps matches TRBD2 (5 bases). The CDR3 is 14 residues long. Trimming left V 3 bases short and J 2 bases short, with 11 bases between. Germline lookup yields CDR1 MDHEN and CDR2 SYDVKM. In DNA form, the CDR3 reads TGTGCCAGCAGTTTGCCAAGCGGCGCCTACGAGCAGTACTTC. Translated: CASSLPSGAYEQYF.

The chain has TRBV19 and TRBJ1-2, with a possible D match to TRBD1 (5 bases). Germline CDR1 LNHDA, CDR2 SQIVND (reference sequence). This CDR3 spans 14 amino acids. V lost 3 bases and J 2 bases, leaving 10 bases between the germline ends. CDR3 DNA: TGTGCCAGTAGTATCACCGGGGGGAACTATGGCTACACCTTC. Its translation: CASSITGGNYGYTF. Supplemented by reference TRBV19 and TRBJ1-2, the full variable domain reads DGGITQSPKYLFRKEGQNVTLSCEQNLNHDAMYWYRQDPGQGLRLIYYSQIVNDFQKGDIAEGYSVSREKKESFPLTVTSAQKNPTAFYLCASSITGGNYGYTFGSGTRLTVV.

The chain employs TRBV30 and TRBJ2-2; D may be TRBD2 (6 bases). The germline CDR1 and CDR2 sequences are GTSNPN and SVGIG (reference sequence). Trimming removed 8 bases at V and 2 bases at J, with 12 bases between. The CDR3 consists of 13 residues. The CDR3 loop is CAAGTANTGELFF. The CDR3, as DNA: TGTGCCGCCGGGACTGCTAACACCGGGGAGCTGTTTTTT.

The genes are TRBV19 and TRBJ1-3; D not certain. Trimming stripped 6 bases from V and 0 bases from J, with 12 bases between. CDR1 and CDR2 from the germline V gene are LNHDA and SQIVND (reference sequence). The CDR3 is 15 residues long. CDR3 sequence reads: CASRGDMRSGNTIYF. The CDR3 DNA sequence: TGTGCCAGTAGGGGAGATATGCGCTCTGGAAACACCATATATTTT.

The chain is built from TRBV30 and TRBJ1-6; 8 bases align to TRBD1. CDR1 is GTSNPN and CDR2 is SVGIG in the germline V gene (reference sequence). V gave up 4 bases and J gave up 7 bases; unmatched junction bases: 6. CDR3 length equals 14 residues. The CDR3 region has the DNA TGTGCCTGGAACCGACAGGGGTTGAATTCACCCCTCCACTTT. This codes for CAWNRQGLNSPLHF.

CDR3 protein: CAWTLAGDRGNQPQHF. DNA for the CDR3: TGTGCCTGGACCCTTGCGGGGGACAGGGGCAATCAGCCCCAGCATTTT. J is TRBJ1-5 and V is TRBV30, with 9 bases aligning to TRBD1. J lost 2 bases, V lost 4 bases, and 9 bases had no gene match. The CDR3 is 16 residues long. From germline, CDR1 is GTSNPN and CDR2 SVGIG (reference sequence).

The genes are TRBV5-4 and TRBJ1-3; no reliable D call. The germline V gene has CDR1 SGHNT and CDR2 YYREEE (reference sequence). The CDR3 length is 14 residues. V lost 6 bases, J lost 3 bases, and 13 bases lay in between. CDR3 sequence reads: CASTPGGSGNTIYF. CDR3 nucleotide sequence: TGTGCCAGCACCCCCGGCGGCAGTGGAAACACCATATATTTT.

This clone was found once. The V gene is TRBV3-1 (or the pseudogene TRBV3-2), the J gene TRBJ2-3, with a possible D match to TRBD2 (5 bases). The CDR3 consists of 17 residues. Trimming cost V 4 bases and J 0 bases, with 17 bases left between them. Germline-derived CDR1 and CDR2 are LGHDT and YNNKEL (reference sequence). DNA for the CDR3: TGTGCCAGCAGCCCGGCAAGTAGCGCTACTAGCACAGATACGCAGTATTTT. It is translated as CASSPASSATSTDTQYF.

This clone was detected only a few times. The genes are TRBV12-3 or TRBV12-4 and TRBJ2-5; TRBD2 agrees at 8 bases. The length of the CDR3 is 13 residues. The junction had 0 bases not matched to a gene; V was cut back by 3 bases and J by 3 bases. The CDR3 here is CASSLTSEETQYF. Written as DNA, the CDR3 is TGTGCCAGCAGTTTGACTAGCGAAGAGACCCAGTACTTC.

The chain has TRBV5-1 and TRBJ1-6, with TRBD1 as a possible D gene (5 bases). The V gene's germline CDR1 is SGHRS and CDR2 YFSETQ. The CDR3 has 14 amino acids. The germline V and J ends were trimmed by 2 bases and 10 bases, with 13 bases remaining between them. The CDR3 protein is CASSFGTLGSPLHF. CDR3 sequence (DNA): TGCGCCAGCAGCTTCGGGACTTTGGGGTCACCCCTCCACTTT.

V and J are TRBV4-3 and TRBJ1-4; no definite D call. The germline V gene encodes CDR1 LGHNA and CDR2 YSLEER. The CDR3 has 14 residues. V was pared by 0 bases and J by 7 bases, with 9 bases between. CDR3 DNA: TGCGCCAGCAGCCAAGATTCGGGATCTGAAAAACTGTTTTTT. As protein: CASSQDSGSEKLFF.

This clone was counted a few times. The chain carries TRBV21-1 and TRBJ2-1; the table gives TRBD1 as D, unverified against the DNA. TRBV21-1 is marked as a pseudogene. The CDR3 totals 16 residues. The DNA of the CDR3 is TGTGCCAGCAGCAAGCCCCGGGACAACCACTACAATGAGCAGTTCTTC. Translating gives CASSKPRDNHYNEQFF.

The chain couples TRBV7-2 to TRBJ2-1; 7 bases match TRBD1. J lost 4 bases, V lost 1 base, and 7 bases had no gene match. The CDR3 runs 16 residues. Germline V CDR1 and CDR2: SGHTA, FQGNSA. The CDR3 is CASSLDSGGLYNEQFF. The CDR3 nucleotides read TGTGCCAGCAGCTTAGATTCAGGGGGTTTGTACAATGAGCAGTTCTTC.

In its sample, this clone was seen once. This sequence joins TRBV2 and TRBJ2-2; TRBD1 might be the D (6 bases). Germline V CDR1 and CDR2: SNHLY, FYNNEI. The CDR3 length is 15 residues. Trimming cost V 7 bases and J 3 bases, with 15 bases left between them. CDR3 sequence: CASTNGGGHTGELFF. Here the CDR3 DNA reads TGTGCCAGCACTAACGGTGGGGGCCACACCGGGGAGCTGTTTTTT.

CDR3 sequence: CASSSRTGGAPTEAFF. The CDR3 DNA is TGTGCCAGCAGCTCACGGACAGGGGGGGCCCCAACCGAAGCTTTCTTT. The chain joins TRBV7-3 to TRBJ1-1, with 10 positions matching TRBD1. Trimming removed 4 bases from V and 8 bases from J; junction bases left unmatched: 13. Per germline, CDR1 SGHTA and CDR2 FQGTGA. The CDR3 sequence is 16 residues long.

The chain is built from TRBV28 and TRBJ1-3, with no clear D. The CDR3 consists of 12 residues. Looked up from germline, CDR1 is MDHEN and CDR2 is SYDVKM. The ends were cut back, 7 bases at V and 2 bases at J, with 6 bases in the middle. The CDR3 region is CASTSPGNTIYF. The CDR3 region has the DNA TGTGCCAGCACCTCCCCTGGAAACACCATATATTTT.

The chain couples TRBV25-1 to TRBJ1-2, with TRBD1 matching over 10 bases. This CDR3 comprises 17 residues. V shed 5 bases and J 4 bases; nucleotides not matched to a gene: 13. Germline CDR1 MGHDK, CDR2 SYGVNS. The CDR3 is CASSQESGGQGSYGYTF. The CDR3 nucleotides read TGTGCCAGCAGTCAAGAATCGGGGGGACAGGGGTCCTATGGCTACACCTTC.

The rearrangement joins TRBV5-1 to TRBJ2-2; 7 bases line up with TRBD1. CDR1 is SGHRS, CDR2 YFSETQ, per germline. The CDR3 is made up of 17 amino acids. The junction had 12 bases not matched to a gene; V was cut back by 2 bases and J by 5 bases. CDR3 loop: CASSFISRGLITGELFF. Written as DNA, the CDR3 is TGCGCCAGCAGCTTCATCTCAAGGGGGCTTATTACCGGGGAGCTGTTTTTT.